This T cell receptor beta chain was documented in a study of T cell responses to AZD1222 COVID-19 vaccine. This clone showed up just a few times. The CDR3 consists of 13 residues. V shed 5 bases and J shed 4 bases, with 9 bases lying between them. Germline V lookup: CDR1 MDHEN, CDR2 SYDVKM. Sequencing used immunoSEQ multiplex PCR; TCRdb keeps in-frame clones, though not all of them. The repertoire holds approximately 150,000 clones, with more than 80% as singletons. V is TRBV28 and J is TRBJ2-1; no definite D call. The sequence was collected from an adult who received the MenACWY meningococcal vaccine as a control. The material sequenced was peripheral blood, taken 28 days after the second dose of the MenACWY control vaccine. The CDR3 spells CASSAHSYNEQFF. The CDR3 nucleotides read TGTGCCAGCAGTGCCCACAGTTACAATGAGCAGTTCTTC. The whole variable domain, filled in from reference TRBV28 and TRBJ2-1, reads DVKVTQSSRYLVKRTGEKVFLECVQDMDHENMFWYRQDPGLGLRLIYFSYDVKMKEKGDIPEGYSVSREKKERFSLILESASTNQTSMYLCASSAHSYNEQFFGPGTRLTVL.